The 26 T cell receptor beta chains listed next were all sequenced from one sample in a study of blood T cell repertoires in COVID-19. The assay was immunoSEQ multiplex PCR, and TCRdb's table has in-frame clones only and misses some. The table records 300,000 to 350,000 clones, approximately 90% of them present only once. The sequencing sample was made of peripheral blood. These receptors all stem from a man under 40 with COVID-19, enrolled during active disease.

The rearrangement joins TRBV7-3 to TRBJ1-1; 8 bases are shared with TRBD1. Trimming at V came to 5 bases and at J to 4 bases, leaving 3 bases not matched to a gene. This CDR3 is built from 13 residues. Germline V gene lookup returns CDR1 SGHTA and CDR2 FQGTGA. The CDR3 spells CASSPRGPTEAFF. In DNA, the CDR3 is TGTGCCAGCAGCCCCAGGGGGCCCACTGAAGCTTTCTTT.

This rearrangement joins TRBV4-3 to TRBJ2-7, with 7 bases matching TRBD1. This CDR3 has 13 amino acids. V dropped 0 bases and J dropped 7; count of bases not matched to a gene: 3. CDR1 is LGHNA and CDR2 is YSLEER in the germline V gene. The CDR3 nucleotides read TGCGCCAGCAGCCAAGATCAGGGGGTTGAGCAGTACTTC. Translating gives CASSQDQGVEQYF.

V gene TRBV9 combines with J gene TRBJ1-2; the D gene is possibly TRBD1 (5 bases). V dropped 4 bases and J dropped 2 bases, with 15 bases sitting between them. Germline loops: CDR1 SGDLS, CDR2 YYNGEE. This CDR3 region has 15 residues. The CDR3 here is CASSPSTDQNYGYTF. CDR3 DNA: TGTGCCAGCAGCCCCTCGACAGACCAGAACTATGGCTACACCTTC.

This clone was picked up one time. The chain is built from TRBV6-5 and TRBJ2-1; maybe TRBD1 (5 bases). The CDR3 extends over 14 amino acids. V was shortened by 0 bases and J by 4 bases, with 7 bases between the two germline ends. Germline values: CDR1 MNHEY, CDR2 SVGAGI. Here the CDR3 reads CASSYSQGYNEQFF. The CDR3 DNA is TGTGCCAGCAGTTACTCCCAGGGTTACAATGAGCAGTTCTTC.

The J gene is TRBJ1-2, the V gene TRBV19; 7 positions match TRBD1. The germline V gene has CDR1 LNHDA and CDR2 SQIVND (reference sequence). This CDR3 has 11 residues. V shed 9 bases and J 6 bases; nucleotides not matched to a gene: 4. This CDR3 is CASYRGDGYTF. The CDR3 nucleotides are TGTGCCAGCTACAGGGGCGATGGCTACACCTTC.

J is TRBJ2-1 and V is TRBV7-9; no clear D. V was pared by 5 bases and J by 9 bases, with 8 bases between. The CDR3 extends over 11 amino acids. Germline assignment: CDR1 SEHNR and CDR2 FQNEAQ (reference sequence). This CDR3 reads CASSLTGEQFF. In nucleotides, the CDR3 is TGTGCCAGCAGCCTGACGGGTGAGCAGTTCTTC.

This clone was counted many times. The CDR3 here is CASSFASTGSEQYF. DNA of the CDR3: TGTGCCAGCAGTTTCGCCTCTACTGGGAGCGAGCAGTACTTC. The V call is TRBV27, the J call TRBJ2-7; D possibly corresponds to TRBD2 (5 bases). The CDR3 loop spans 14 amino acids. V lost 3 bases and J lost 6, with 15 bases in between. Germline lookup yields CDR1 MNHEY and CDR2 SMNVEV (reference sequence).

The chain joins TRBV11-2 to TRBJ2-1; TRBD2 aligns across 7 bases. The CDR3 has 18 amino acids. The trim removed 5 bases at V and 4 bases at J, leaving 17 bases unmatched. Germline V gene lookup returns CDR1 SGHAT and CDR2 FQNNGV. The chain's CDR3 is CASSALLGTTHLYNEQFF. The CDR3, as DNA: TGTGCCAGCAGCGCGTTACTTGGGACTACTCACCTATACAATGAGCAGTTCTTC.

The chain combines TRBV7-2 with TRBJ2-1; 10 bases map to TRBD2. Unmatched junction bases numbered 8, after V lost 3 bases and J lost 6 bases. CDR1 and CDR2 (germline): SGHTA, FQGNSA. The CDR3 covers 16 residues. The CDR3 nucleotides are TGTGCCAGCAGCTTTACCGGGACTAGCGTTTTCAATGAGCAGTTCTTC. It yields the protein CASSFTGTSVFNEQFF.

Only one count was recorded for this clone. The J gene is TRBJ1-2, the V gene TRBV9; D may be TRBD1 (5 bases). Trimming pared 3 bases from V and 4 bases from J, leaving 10 bases between. The germline V gene encodes CDR1 SGDLS and CDR2 YYNGEE. The CDR3 covers 13 residues. Written as DNA, the CDR3 is TGTGCCAGCAGCGCTCAGGGTACCTATGGCTACACCTTC. Translating it yields CASSAQGTYGYTF.

The V gene is TRBV2, the J gene TRBJ1-2; 7 bases fit TRBD1. The germline gives CDR1 SNHLY, CDR2 FYNNEI. The CDR3 has 13 amino acids. The V segment lost 4 bases and the J segment 4 bases; nucleotides outside the gene matches: 3. The CDR3 loop reads CASSVGQFYGYTF. CDR3 DNA: TGTGCCAGCAGTGTGGGACAGTTCTATGGCTACACCTTC.

The V call is TRBV9, the J call TRBJ1-2; TRBD1 might be the D (6 bases). The length of the CDR3 is 12 residues. The germline V gene has CDR1 SGDLS and CDR2 YYNGEE. V was clipped by 2 bases and J by 11 bases, with 13 bases between them. The CDR3 loop is CASSVAGTWYTF. CDR3 in DNA: TGTGCCAGCAGCGTTGCCGGGACATGGTACACCTTC.

The chain links TRBV5-4 to TRBJ2-3; 9 bases fit TRBD1. With V trimmed by 2 bases and J by 6 bases, 7 bases remained unmatched. Looked up from germline, CDR1 is SGHNT and CDR2 is YYREEE (reference sequence). The CDR3 runs 15 residues. The CDR3, as DNA: TGTGCCAGCAGCTTACCGGGACAGGGTAGGGATACGCAGTATTTT. It translates to CASSLPGQGRDTQYF.

The genes are TRBV4-1 and TRBJ2-1, with TRBD1 matching 8 bases. V shed 6 bases, J shed 0 bases, and the junction held 4 bases outside the gene matches. From germline, CDR1 is MGHRA and CDR2 YSYEKL. This CDR3 is 15 amino acids long. The CDR3 region is CASRQGVHSYNEQFF. DNA of the CDR3: TGCGCCAGCAGACAGGGGGTGCACTCCTACAATGAGCAGTTCTTC.

The chain links TRBV27 to TRBJ1-3; a weak D match, TRBD1 (5 bases). Germline V gene sequence: CDR1 MNHEY, CDR2 SMNVEV (reference sequence). The germline V and J ends were trimmed by 8 bases and 0 bases, with 14 bases remaining between them. CDR3 length: 15 amino acids. The CDR3 sequence: CASANYRSSGNTIYF. In nucleotides, the CDR3 is TGTGCCAGCGCAAATTACAGGAGCTCTGGAAACACCATATATTTT.

This chain connects TRBV19 to TRBJ2-5; D gene uncertain. Germline loops: CDR1 LNHDA, CDR2 SQIVND (reference sequence). CDR3 length equals 15 residues. Trimming shortened V by 3 bases and J by 5 bases, and 16 bases separated the two germline ends. In DNA, the CDR3 is TGTGCCAGTAGTATCAATCCTATTGCCCGGGAGACCCAGTACTTC. Protein sequence: CASSINPIARETQYF.

The chain is built from TRBV5-4 and TRBJ1-2; TRBD1 aligns across 7 bases. This CDR3 is built from 16 residues. In germline, CDR1 is SGHNT, CDR2 YYREEE (reference sequence). V shed 3 bases and J 3 bases; nucleotides not matched to a gene: 11. CDR3 sequence: CASSSTRDSPYYGYTF. CDR3 DNA: TGTGCCAGCAGCTCGACCCGGGACAGCCCCTACTATGGCTACACCTTC.

This chain uses TRBV28 with TRBJ2-7; 8 bases agree with TRBD1. CDR3 length equals 15 residues. From germline, CDR1 is MDHEN and CDR2 SYDVKM. V was pared by 5 bases and J by 3 bases, with 9 bases of the junction left unmatched. The CDR3 sequence is CASSEPGTGVYEQYF. The CDR3 bases are TGTGCCAGCAGTGAGCCCGGGACAGGTGTCTACGAGCAGTACTTC.

This chain links TRBV27 with TRBJ2-5; a weak D match, TRBD1 (5 bases). The CDR3 length is 14 residues. The germline V and J ends were trimmed by 5 bases and 1 base, with 11 bases remaining between them. Germline loops: CDR1 MNHEY, CDR2 SMNVEV (reference sequence). CDR3 in DNA: TGTGCCAGCAGTCAGGGTGGGATCCAAGAGACCCAGTACTTC. It encodes CASSQGGIQETQYF.

The chain has TRBV9 and TRBJ1-6; 8 positions match TRBD1. V lost 2 bases to trimming and J lost 3 bases; unmatched junction nucleotides: 4. The CDR3 runs to 16 residues. CDR1 and CDR2 (germline): SGDLS, YYNGEE. CDR3: CASSVQGAIYNSPLHF. The CDR3 nucleotides read TGTGCCAGCAGCGTGCAGGGGGCTATCTATAATTCACCCCTCCACTTT.

The V and J genes are TRBV4-3 and TRBJ2-3, with 8 bases fitting TRBD1. This CDR3 is 15 amino acids long. Per the germline V gene, CDR1 is LGHNA and CDR2 is YSLEER. Trimming took 0 bases from V and 8 from J; bases not matched to a gene: 7. CDR3: CASSQDWTGTGTQYF. CDR3 bases: TGCGCCAGCAGCCAAGATTGGACAGGGACGGGTACGCAGTATTTT.

The chain carries TRBV19 and TRBJ2-7; tentative D call: TRBD2 (6 bases). The germline CDR1 and CDR2 sequences are LNHDA and SQIVND (reference sequence). Deletions cut 6 bases from V and 1 base from J, with 16 bases between. CDR3 length: 15 amino acids. The CDR3 is CASSRDSGLSYEQYF. The CDR3 DNA reads as TGTGCCAGTAGCCGAGACAGCGGACTATCCTACGAGCAGTACTTC.

This clone occurred once. This chain joins TRBV5-1 and TRBJ2-1; 7 nucleotides agree with TRBD1. The CDR3 totals 15 residues. V dropped 8 bases and J dropped 0; count of bases not matched to a gene: 8. Germline V CDR1 and CDR2: SGHRS, YFSETQ. CDR3 amino acids: CASLEGGGSYNEQFF. Here the CDR3 DNA reads TGCGCCAGTCTGGAAGGGGGCGGCTCCTACAATGAGCAGTTCTTC.

This CDR3 is CASSWAGITNEKLFF. In DNA, the CDR3 is TGCGCCAGCAGCTGGGCCGGAATAACTAATGAAAAACTGTTTTTT. The genes are TRBV5-1 and TRBJ1-4, with D unclear. V gave up 3 bases and J gave up 1 base, with 10 bases separating them. CDR3 length: 15 amino acids. Germline CDR1 and CDR2: SGHRS and YFSETQ.

V is TRBV5-4 and J is TRBJ2-1; 7 nucleotides match TRBD1. The J segment lost 6 bases and the V segment lost 8 bases, leaving 11 bases of the junction unmatched. Germline assignment: CDR1 SGHNT and CDR2 YYREEE (reference sequence). This CDR3 has 14 residues. The CDR3 here is CASIRQGALNEQFF. The DNA for the CDR3 is TGTGCCAGTATTCGACAGGGTGCCCTCAATGAGCAGTTCTTC.

The gene calls are TRBV25-1 and TRBJ1-1; TRBD1 might be the D (5 bases). The germline CDR1 and CDR2 sequences are MGHDK and SYGVNS. V was clipped by 2 bases and J by 11 bases, with 12 bases between them. The CDR3 loop spans 12 amino acids. The CDR3 sequence: CASSELGRVAFF. The CDR3 DNA is TGTGCCAGCAGTGAACTCGGCAGGGTGGCTTTCTTT.